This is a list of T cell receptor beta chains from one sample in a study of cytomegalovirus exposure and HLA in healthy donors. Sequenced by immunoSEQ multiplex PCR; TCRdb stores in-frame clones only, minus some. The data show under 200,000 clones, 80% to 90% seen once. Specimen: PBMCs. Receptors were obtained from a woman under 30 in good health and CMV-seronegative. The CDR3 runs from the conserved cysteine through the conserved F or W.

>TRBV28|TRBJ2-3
CASSLIQGSGRSTDTQYF
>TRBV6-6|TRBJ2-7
CASSPGQGTEQYF
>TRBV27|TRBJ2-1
CASSSSGGEIYNEQFF
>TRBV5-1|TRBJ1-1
CASSLGTANTEAFF
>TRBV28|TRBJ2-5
CASTLSLGTGEETQYF
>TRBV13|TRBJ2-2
CASSRGGPNTGELFF
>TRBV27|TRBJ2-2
CASSLRQGGTGELFF
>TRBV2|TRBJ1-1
CASSGVRGATEAFF
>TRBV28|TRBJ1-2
CASRSPQGPNYGYTF
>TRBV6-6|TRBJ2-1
CASTELPRVEQFF
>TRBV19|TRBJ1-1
CASKYQGSTEAFF
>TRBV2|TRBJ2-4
CASRARLAGGLPLAKNIQYF
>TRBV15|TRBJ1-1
CATSSSSWGLTEAFF
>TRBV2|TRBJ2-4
CASSDDRVKNIQYF
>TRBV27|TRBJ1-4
CASSLLGATNEKLFF
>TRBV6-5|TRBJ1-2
CASSYSKTRGGEGYTF
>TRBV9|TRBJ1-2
CASTRDVNYGYTF
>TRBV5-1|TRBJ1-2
CASSPQRESHGYTF
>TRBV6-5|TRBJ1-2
CASFEQGIYGYTF
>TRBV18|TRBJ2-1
CASSPPAGVPSSYNEQFF
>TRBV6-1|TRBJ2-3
CAAPTSPGTDTQYF
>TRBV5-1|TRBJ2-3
CASSFRQEHSGTQYF
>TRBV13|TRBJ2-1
CASSFLLAEYNEQFF